Here is one T cell receptor (beta chain) with its context. J was trimmed by 5 bases and V by 0 bases; bases with no gene match: 8. The CDR3 loop spans 16 amino acids. Germline-derived CDR1 and CDR2 are MNHNS and SASEGT. The data were obtained in a study of blood T cell repertoires in COVID-19. For the study at large: Samples of COVID-19 (acute and convalescent) were obtained from the United States, Italy and Spain. From T cells, B-cell-depleted T cells, or PBMCs came the material, which was cDNA or gDNA.

In the authors' methods: The authors estimated nucleated cell counts from reference gene primer amplification. Sequencing used immunoSEQ multiplex PCR; TCRdb keeps in-frame clones, though not all of them. V and J calls and clone size are given by that table; D and trimming were obtained from the DNA. The sample has 400,000 or so clones; around nine tenths are singletons. The chain carries TRBV6-1 and TRBJ2-5, with TRBD2 matching 8 bases. This TCR came from a human donor in a cohort sampled during active COVID-19. What was sequenced was peripheral blood. The CDR3 region has the DNA TGTGCCAGCAGTGAAGCTCTGGGACTAGAGGGGGAGACCCAGTACTTC. Translating gives CASSEALGLEGETQYF.